Sequencing of this T cell receptor (beta chain) was carried out in a study of early T cells in non-severe SARS-CoV-2 infection. Unique molecular identifiers were affixed to single, distinct cDNA molecules. TCRdb itself ran the 5' RACE reads through MiXCR, one entry per CDR3 protein. The sample yields fewer than 100,000 distinct CDR3 sequences, more than 9% seen once. Germline V gene sequence: CDR1 MDHEN, CDR2 SYDVKM. V was shortened by 6 bases and J by 4 bases, with 18 bases between the two germline ends. This CDR3 region has 15 residues. Sequencing was carried out using whole blood. The receptor was isolated from an adult who was a healthcare worker with PCR-confirmed SARS-CoV-2 infection or an uninfected control (not recorded which). The V call is TRBV28, the J call TRBJ2-5, with D perhaps assigned TRBD1 or TRBD2 (5 bases each). Here the CDR3 reads CASRRGQPGGETQYF. The CDR3 DNA reads as TGTGCCAGCAGGCGAGGGCAACCTGGGGGAGAGACCCAGTACTTC.